This T cell receptor beta chain originates from a study of blood T cell repertoires in COVID-19. Study information: The samples span acute and convalescent COVID-19 from the United States, Italy and Spain. T cells, B-cell-depleted T cells, or PBMCs supplied cDNA or gDNA.

This CDR3 is 15 amino acids long. Germline V gene lookup returns CDR1 SGDLS and CDR2 YYNGEE. With 3 bases clipped from V and 2 bases from J, the junction kept 4 bases outside the gene matches. Produced via immunoSEQ multiplex PCR; TCRdb's table is partial and in-frame only. Altogether about 120,000 clones are present, 70% to 90% being singletons, with the ten largest covering roughly 3.9%. The chain couples TRBV9 to TRBJ2-5; the match to TRBD2 covers 10 bases. The sequence was collected from a man in his 60s with acute or convalescent COVID-19. Source material: peripheral blood. The CDR3 loop reads CASSAGLAPQETQYF. CDR3 nucleotides: TGTGCCAGCAGCGCGGGACTAGCGCCACAAGAGACCCAGTACTTC.